One T cell receptor beta chain is described in this entry. Its target is not known. This CDR3 spans 16 amino acids. V lost 7 bases and J lost 2, with 18 bases in between. Germline CDR1 SGHTA, CDR2 FQGNSA. The donors, aged about 6 to 100, were healthy Caucasians from Russia. Using a J-beta primer mix together with a sample-barcoded 5' primer, a second PCR was run for roughly 7 to 12 cycles. MiXCR was run by TCRdb on the 5' RACE reads, yielding one entry per CDR3 protein. The sample holds roughly 1.9 million distinct CDR3 sequences, approximately 40% seen once. This record comes from a study of blood T cells in healthy people across ages. The study, taken as a whole, reports: Roughly linear age-related decline in beta diversity appeared, significant by age around 36. Estimates of total diversity, which came from one million sequenced T cells, were considered to be underestimates.

The TCR comes from a human donor in good health. The specimen was blood. The chain has TRBV7-2 and TRBJ2-1, with D possibly TRBD1 on 5 matching bases. The CDR3 protein is CASNQLSGITYNEQFF. CDR3 DNA sequence: TGTGCCAGCAACCAACTTTCAGGGATCACCTACAATGAGCAGTTCTTC.